This entry is about one T cell receptor beta chain. Generated by immunoSEQ multiplex PCR, the TCRdb table keeps only in-frame clones and is missing some. There are 95,000 to 110,000 clones in the sample; around four fifths occur only once, and 12% lies in the top ten. This record comes from a study of blood T cell repertoires in COVID-19. The CDR3 runs to 16 residues. V shed 0 bases and J shed 5 bases, with 14 bases lying between them. Germline CDR1 SGDLS, CDR2 YYNGEE. This clonotype was sampled from a human donor in a cohort sampled during active COVID-19. The rearrangement links TRBV9 to TRBJ2-2, with D perhaps TRBD2 (5 bases). Sample: peripheral blood. The CDR3 spells CASSVADSTRTGELFF. Written as DNA, the CDR3 is TGTGCCAGCAGCGTAGCGGACTCCACCCGGACCGGGGAGCTGTTTTTT.